This T cell receptor beta chain originates from a study of CXCR3-negative and CXCR3-positive naive CD8 T cells. General study findings and limits: Relative to CXCR3-negative naive cells, CXCR3-positive naive cells had more hydrophobic TRB CDR3s.

As regards this clonotype: Its cognate antigen is unknown.

UMI-labeled 5' RACE TRB cDNA libraries were prepared from the cells. From the 5' RACE reads, TCRdb lists one entry per CDR3 protein and no DNA. In total, the table holds some 140,000 distinct CDR3 sequences. Germline CDR1 reads DFQATT; CDR2 reads SNEGSKA (reference sequence). This CDR3 spans 13 amino acids. Naive CD8+ T cells displayed a CD45RO-CCR7+CD27+CD95- phenotype. The receptor comes from a human donor in good health. Some clones in this sample may be carry-over from other donors' samples. The specimen sequenced was naive CXCR3+ CD8+ T cells from blood. The subset is: CD45RO-CCR7+CD27+CD95- naive CD8+ T cells expressing CXCR3 (TNR3+). The J gene is TRBJ2-1, the V gene TRBV20-1. This chain's CDR3 is CSAWESSYNEQFF.